Listed here is a single TCR beta chain. The antigen is not known. The entry originates in a study of beta chain features in type 1 diabetes. The CDR3 has 15 amino acids. V was trimmed by 11 bases and J by 8 bases, leaving 25 bases between them. Per germline, CDR1 SGHVS and CDR2 FQNEAQ. Study-wide findings and caveats: Moderately but significantly shorter TCRB CDR3s were found in Type 1 diabetes patients in all four CD4+ subsets. A PCR bias possibly favoring shorter templates would apply equally to patients and controls. Any HLA effect on TCRB rearrangement was left unresolved by small sub-analyses.

Reverse transcription of all isolated RNA meant that expressed TCRB transcripts were sequenced. Using immunoSEQ multiplex PCR, the repertoire was profiled, and TCRdb retains in-frame clones only, with some absent. The repertoire includes a few hundred thousand clones, roughly 12% of them detected once, and 0.0085% to 0.012% sits in the top ten. This rearrangement joins TRBV7-8 to TRBJ2-1, with a possible D match to TRBD1 (5 bases). Input material: naive CD4+ T cells from blood. The TCR sequence derives from a woman under 30 with type 1 diabetes. Here the CDR3 DNA reads TGTGCCTGTAGGCCCAACAGGTATTCGGGCGATGAGCAGTTCTTC. Its translation is CACRPNRYSGDEQFF. Supplemented by reference TRBV7-8 and TRBJ2-1, the full variable domain reads GAGVSQSPRYKVAKRGQDVALRCDPISGHVSLFWYQQALGQGPEFLTYFQNEAQLDKSGLPSDRFFAERPEGSVSTLKIQRTQQEDSAVYLCACRPNRYSGDEQFFGPGTRLTVL.